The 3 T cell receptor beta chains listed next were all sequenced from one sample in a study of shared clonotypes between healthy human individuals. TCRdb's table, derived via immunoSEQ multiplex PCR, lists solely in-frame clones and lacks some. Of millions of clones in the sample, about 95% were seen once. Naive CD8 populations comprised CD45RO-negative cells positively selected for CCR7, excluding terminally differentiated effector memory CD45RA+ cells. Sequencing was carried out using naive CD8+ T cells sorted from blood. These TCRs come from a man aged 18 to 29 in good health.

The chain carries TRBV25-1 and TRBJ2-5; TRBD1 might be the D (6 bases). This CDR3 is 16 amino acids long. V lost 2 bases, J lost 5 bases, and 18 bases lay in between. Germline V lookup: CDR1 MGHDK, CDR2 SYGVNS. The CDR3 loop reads CASSEELDQGWETQYF. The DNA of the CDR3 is TGTGCCAGCAGTGAAGAATTAGATCAGGGGTGGGAGACCCAGTACTTC.

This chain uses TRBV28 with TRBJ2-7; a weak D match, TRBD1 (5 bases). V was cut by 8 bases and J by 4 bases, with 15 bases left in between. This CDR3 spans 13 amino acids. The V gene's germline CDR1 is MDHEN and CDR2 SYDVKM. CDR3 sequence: CASWGPSQYEQYF. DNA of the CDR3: TGTGCCAGCTGGGGCCCCTCCCAGTACGAGCAGTACTTC.

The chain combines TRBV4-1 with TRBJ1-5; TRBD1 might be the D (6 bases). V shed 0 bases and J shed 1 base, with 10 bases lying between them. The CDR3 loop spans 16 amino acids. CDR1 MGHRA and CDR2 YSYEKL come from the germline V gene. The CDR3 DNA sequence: TGCGCCAGCAGCCAAGATTTGGGGGCGAGCAATCAGCCCCAGCATTTT. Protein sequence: CASSQDLGASNQPQHF.